This T cell receptor beta chain was observed in a study of blood T cell repertoires in COVID-19. CDR1 is GTSNPN, CDR2 SVGIG, per germline (reference sequence). Trimming pared 4 bases from V and 9 bases from J, leaving 13 bases between. The CDR3 has 11 amino acids. Sequencing used immunoSEQ multiplex PCR; TCRdb keeps in-frame clones, though not all of them. The sample lists over 350,000 clones, roughly 88% occurring once. This clone was picked up one time. Self-reported history from a screening survey and questionnaire set each donor's cohort. The rearrangement joins TRBV30 to TRBJ2-7; weak D call: TRBD1 (5 bases). Sequenced sample: PBMCs or T cells enriched from blood (not recorded which). The origin of this receptor is a woman in her twenties or thirties with acute COVID-19. CDR3 sequence reads: CAWNRAQGQYF. CDR3 nucleotides: TGTGCCTGGAATCGGGCCCAGGGGCAGTACTTC.